Listed below are T cell receptor beta chains from one sample, sequenced in a study of shared clonotypes between healthy human individuals. Some clones are missing from TCRdb's copy, which holds only in-frame ones; the method was immunoSEQ multiplex PCR. This table has around 2,000,000 clones, approximately 94% appearing once. The sample comprised naive CD8+ T cells sorted from blood. These receptors were collected from a man aged 18 to 35 in good health. Both conserved end residues are trimmed from each CDR3. A D gene is named only where the DNA matches it firmly.

TRBV27	TRBJ2-1	NA	ASSLYPSSYNEQF
TRBV4-1	TRBJ2-1	TRBD2	ASSQATSGRADEQF
TRBV7-9	TRBJ2-1	TRBD2	ASSLLAGGGNEQF
TRBV7-9	TRBJ2-4	TRBD2	ASSGLDLAKNIQY
TRBV4-1	TRBJ2-7	NA	ASSQGADRYEQY
TRBV13	TRBJ2-1	NA	ASSTRDGQWGSYNEQF
TRBV18	TRBJ1-4	NA	ASSPGGPTTNEKLF
TRBV7-9	TRBJ2-7	TRBD2	ASLLGRVSLIEQY
TRBV4-1	TRBJ2-7	NA	ASSQDPATYEQY
TRBV4-1	TRBJ2-2	TRBD2	ASSQIAGGLYGELF
TRBV25-1	TRBJ2-3	NA	ASTSWSTDTQY